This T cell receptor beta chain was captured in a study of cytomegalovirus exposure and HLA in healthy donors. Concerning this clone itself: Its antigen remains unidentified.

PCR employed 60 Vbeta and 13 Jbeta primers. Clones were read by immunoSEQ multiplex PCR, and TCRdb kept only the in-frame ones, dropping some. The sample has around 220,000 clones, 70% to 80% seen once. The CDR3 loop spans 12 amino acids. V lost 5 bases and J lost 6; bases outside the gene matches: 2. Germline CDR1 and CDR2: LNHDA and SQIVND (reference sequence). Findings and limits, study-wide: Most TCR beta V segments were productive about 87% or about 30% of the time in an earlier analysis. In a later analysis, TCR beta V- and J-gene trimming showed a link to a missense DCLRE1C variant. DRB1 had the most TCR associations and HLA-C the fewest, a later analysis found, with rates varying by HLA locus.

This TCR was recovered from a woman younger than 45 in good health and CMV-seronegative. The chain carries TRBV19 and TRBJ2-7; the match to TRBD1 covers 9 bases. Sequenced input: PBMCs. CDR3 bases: TGTGCCAGTAGTCCGGACAGGGGCGAGCAGTACTTC. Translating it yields CASSPDRGEQYF.